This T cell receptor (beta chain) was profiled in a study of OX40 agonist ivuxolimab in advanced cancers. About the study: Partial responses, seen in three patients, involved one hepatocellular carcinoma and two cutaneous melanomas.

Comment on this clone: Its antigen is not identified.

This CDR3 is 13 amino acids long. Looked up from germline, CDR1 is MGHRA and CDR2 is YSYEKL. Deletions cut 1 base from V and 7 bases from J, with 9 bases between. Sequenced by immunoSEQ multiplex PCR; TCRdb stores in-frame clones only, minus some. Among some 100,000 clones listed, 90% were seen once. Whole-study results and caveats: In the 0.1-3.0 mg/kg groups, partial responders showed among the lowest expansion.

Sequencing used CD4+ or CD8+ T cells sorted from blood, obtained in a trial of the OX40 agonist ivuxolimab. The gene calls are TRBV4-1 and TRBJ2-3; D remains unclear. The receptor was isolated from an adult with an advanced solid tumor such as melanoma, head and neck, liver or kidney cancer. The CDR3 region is CASSQVGSYTQYF. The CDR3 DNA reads TGCGCCAGCAGCCAAGTTGGAAGTTATACGCAGTATTTT.